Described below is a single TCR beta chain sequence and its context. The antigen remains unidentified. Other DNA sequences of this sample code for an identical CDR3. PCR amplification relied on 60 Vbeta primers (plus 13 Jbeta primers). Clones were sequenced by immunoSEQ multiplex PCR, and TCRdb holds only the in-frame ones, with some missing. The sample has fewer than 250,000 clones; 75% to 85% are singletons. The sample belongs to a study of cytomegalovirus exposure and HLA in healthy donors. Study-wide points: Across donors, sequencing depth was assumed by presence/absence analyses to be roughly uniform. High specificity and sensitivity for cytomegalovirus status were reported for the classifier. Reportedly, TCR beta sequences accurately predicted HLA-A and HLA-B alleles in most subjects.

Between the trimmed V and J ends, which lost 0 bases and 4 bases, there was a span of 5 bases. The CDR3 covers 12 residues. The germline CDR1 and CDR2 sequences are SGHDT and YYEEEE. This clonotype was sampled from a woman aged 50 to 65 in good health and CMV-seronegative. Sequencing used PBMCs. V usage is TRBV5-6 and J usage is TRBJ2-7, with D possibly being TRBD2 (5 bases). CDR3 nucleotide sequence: TGTGCCAGCAGCTTGGGAGGGTACGAGCAGTACTTC. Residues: CASSLGGYEQYF.